This passage covers 12 T cell receptor beta chains from one sample sequenced in a study of vaccination effects on CD4 cells after COVID-19. At the end of 9 to 11 days of culture, CD4+ T cells were isolated. Assay used: immunoSEQ multiplex PCR; TCRdb lists only in-frame clones, some missing. The table records tens of thousands of clones, 73% of them present only once. No cognate antigen is known for these TCRs. The sample consisted of CD4+ T cells from PBMCs cultured without peptide, taken before COVID-19 vaccination. These receptors came from a human donor who received a COVID-19 vaccine.

This clone was observed a handful of times. V is TRBV5-1 and J is TRBJ2-7; D uncertain. The CDR3 spans 14 residues. Germline V gene lookup returns CDR1 SGHRS and CDR2 YFSETQ. With 0 bases removed from V and 2 bases from J, the gap between germline ends came to 9 bases. The DNA for the CDR3 is TGCGCCAGCAGCTTGGTTCCAGGTACCTACGAGCAGTACTTC. Translating it yields CASSLVPGTYEQYF.

Worth noting for this clone: Germline and junction disagree at one end, which may indicate a read error. The chain has TRBV3-1 (or the pseudogene TRBV3-2) and TRBJ1-2; D perhaps matches TRBD1 (5 bases). The CDR3 sequence is 15 residues long. Germline loops: CDR1 LGHDT, CDR2 YNNKEL (reference sequence). This chain's CDR3 is CASSQAPGGYYGYTF. The CDR3 coding sequence is TGTGCCAGCAGCCAAGCACCCGGGGGATACTACGGCTACACCTTC.

The chain carries TRBV28 and TRBJ2-2, with D possibly matching TRBD1 (6 bases). Deletions cut 10 bases from V and 2 bases from J, with 11 bases between. The CDR3 has 13 residues. Germline V lookup: CDR1 MDHEN, CDR2 SYDVKM. CDR3 in DNA: TGTGCCACCACGGACAGTAACACCGGGGAGCTGTTTTTT. Residues: CATTDSNTGELFF.

Regarding this clone: At one end, the junction sequence differs from germline, possibly due to a read error. The rearrangement uses TRBV7-7 and TRBJ1-1; D is uncertain. This CDR3 contains 13 residues. The germline gives CDR1 SSHAT, CDR2 FNYEAQ (reference sequence). This CDR3 is CASSLGPATEAFF. CDR3 coding DNA: TGTGCTAGCAGCTTAGGCCCGGCTACTGAAGCTTTCTTT.

This clone came up a few times. The chain combines TRBV7-2 with TRBJ1-2, with TRBD1 as a possible D gene (6 bases). In germline, CDR1 is SGHTA, CDR2 FQGNSA. V lost 2 bases, J lost 6 bases, and 13 bases lay in between. There are 14 residues in the CDR3. The CDR3 loop is CASSLRGIKDGYTF. The CDR3, as DNA: TGTGCCAGCAGCTTAAGGGGGATAAAGGATGGCTACACCTTC.

This sequence joins TRBV12-5 and TRBJ1-3; D is unclear. V shed 2 bases and J shed 1 base, with 3 bases lying between them. Germline CDR1 and CDR2: LGHNT and FRNRAP. This CDR3 is 13 amino acids long. The CDR3 loop is CASGLKSGNTIYF. Written as DNA, the CDR3 is TGTGCTAGTGGTTTGAAGTCTGGAAACACCATATATTTT.

The V and J genes are TRBV5-6 and TRBJ2-3; TRBD2 matches at 9 bases. Germline V gene lookup returns CDR1 SGHDT and CDR2 YYEEEE. The CDR3 sequence is 19 residues long. The ends lost 0 bases at V and 2 bases at J; junction bases unmatched: 13. The CDR3 reads CASSLEWAGGLFDTDTQYF. The CDR3 bases are TGTGCCAGCAGCTTGGAATGGGCGGGGGGGCTGTTTGACACAGATACGCAGTATTTT.

The chain recombines TRBV2 with TRBJ1-1; D is perhaps TRBD1 (5 bases). V gave up 10 bases and J gave up 4 bases, with 19 bases separating them. Germline V gene data show CDR1 as SNHLY and CDR2 as FYNNEI. The CDR3 length is 14 residues. The CDR3 spells CATRLVGEGTEAFF. The CDR3 DNA is TGTGCCACACGCCTGGTGGGGGAGGGCACTGAAGCTTTCTTT.

The chain recombines TRBV5-6 with TRBJ1-1; a weak D match, TRBD1 (5 bases). The V end was cut by 4 bases, the J end by 4 bases, with 17 bases between. The CDR3 spans 15 residues. The germline V gene encodes CDR1 SGHDT and CDR2 YYEEEE. The CDR3 nucleotides are TGTGCCAGCAGCCGGCCCCGGGGCTCGGTCACTGAAGCTTTCTTT. It is translated as CASSRPRGSVTEAFF.

The chain couples TRBV5-6 to TRBJ2-7, with TRBD1 matching over 7 bases. The V segment lost 4 bases and the J segment 1 base; nucleotides outside the gene matches: 11. Germline-derived CDR1 and CDR2 are SGHDT and YYEEEE. This CDR3 is built from 16 residues. The CDR3 DNA reads as TGTGCCAGCAGCCCGAAGACAGGGATCCCGTCCTACGAGCAGTACTTC. Its protein is CASSPKTGIPSYEQYF.

The rearrangement uses TRBV14 and TRBJ2-5, with D possibly being TRBD2 (5 bases). The germline V and J ends were trimmed by 0 bases and 9 bases, with 11 bases remaining between them. The CDR3 contains 13 residues. Germline V gene data show CDR1 as SGHDN and CDR2 as FVKESK. The CDR3 coding sequence is TGTGCCAGCAGCCAAGAGACCTCCGGGGCCCAGTACTTC. Protein: CASSQETSGAQYF.

The rearrangement uses TRBV5-1 and TRBJ2-1; TRBD1 agrees at 11 bases. This CDR3 is 15 amino acids long. V was clipped by 4 bases and J by 14 bases; unmatched bases: 14. In germline, CDR1 is SGHRS, CDR2 YFSETQ. CDR3 in amino acids: CASSATGQGAGLEFF. The CDR3 region has the DNA TGCGCCAGCAGCGCGACTGGACAGGGGGCGGGTTTGGAGTTCTTC.